This T cell receptor beta chain was captured by sequencing in a study of beta chain features in type 1 diabetes. Only a few counts were recorded for this clone. Reverse transcribing all isolated RNA meant expressed TCRB transcripts were sequenced. Data came from immunoSEQ multiplex PCR; TCRdb stores just in-frame clones and leaves some out. Counted here are about 180,000 clones, about 13% occurring once; the ten biggest clones make up about 0.66%. The purity of all sorted populations exceeded 98%. The CDR3 extends over 20 amino acids. Per the germline V gene, CDR1 is LNHNV and CDR2 is YYDKDF (reference sequence). V lost 2 bases to trimming and J lost 2 bases, with 26 bases between them.

The clonotype originates from a woman between 18 and 29 years old in good health. The chain uses TRBV15 and TRBJ2-3; D is ambiguous. Sequenced material: central memory CD4+ T cells from blood. The CDR3 here is CATSRSLTDSFSLITDTQYF. CDR3 nucleotides: TGTGCCACCAGCAGATCGCTTACAGATTCCTTTTCTCTAATCACAGATACGCAGTATTTT. Full variable domain (rest looked up from reference TRBV15 and TRBJ2-3): DAMVIQNPRYQVTQFGKPVTLSCSQTLNHNVMYWYQQKSSQAPKLLFHYYDKDFNNEADTPDNFQSRRPNTSFCFLDIRSPGLGDTAMYLCATSRSLTDSFSLITDTQYFGPGTRLTVL.